These 25 T cell receptor beta chains originate from one sample sequenced in a study of T cell repertoires in cytomegalovirus infection. These receptors have no identified antigens. TCRdb redid the calling of the reads with MiXCR, one entry per CDR3 protein. The data contain about 740,000 distinct CDR3 sequences, roughly 33% of them singletons. The sample in question was cultured PBMCs, obtained from culture after CMV antigen stimulation. Source of these receptors: a human donor in good health (CMV status not recorded). Some clones in this sample may be carry-over from other donors' samples.

The rearrangement joins TRBV7-4 to TRBJ2-7; D gene ambiguous. V was trimmed by 10 bases and J by 3 bases, leaving 16 bases between them. The CDR3 has 13 amino acids. Germline CDR1 is SGHVT and CDR2 is SQSDAQ. The CDR3 nucleotides read TGTGCCACCTCAGCTTCCCCCAGCTACGAGCAGTACTTC. It specifies CATSASPSYEQYF.

V and J are TRBV12-3 or TRBV12-4 and TRBJ1-2; tentatively, D is TRBD1 (6 bases). The ends were cut back, 5 bases at V and 4 bases at J, with 11 bases in the middle. This CDR3 is built from 13 residues. The CDR3 DNA reads TGTGCCAGCAGTATAAGACAGGCCTATGGCTACACCTTC. Translating it yields CASSIRQAYGYTF.

The genes are TRBV6-1 and TRBJ2-1, with 7 bases that match TRBD1. V gave up 3 bases and J gave up 5 bases; unmatched junction bases: 7. From germline, CDR1 is MNHNS and CDR2 SASEGT. The CDR3 totals 15 residues. CDR3 sequence reads: CASSDRGQVDNEQFF. CDR3 coding DNA: TGTGCCAGCAGTGACCGTGGACAGGTGGACAATGAGCAGTTCTTC.

In its sample, this clonotype was seen a few times. The V call is TRBV20-1, the J call TRBJ2-3, with D hard to call. This CDR3 has 12 residues. V was cut by 3 bases and J by 2 bases, with 6 bases left in between. Per germline, CDR1 DFQATT and CDR2 SNEGSKA (reference sequence). DNA of the CDR3: TGCAGTGCTAGTCCCGCCACAGATACGCAGTATTTT. Translated: CSASPATDTQYF.

V is TRBV10-3 and J is TRBJ1-5, with 7 nucleotides matching TRBD1. This CDR3 spans 14 amino acids. J gave up 0 bases and V 10 bases, and 6 bases lay outside the gene matches. Germline-derived CDR1 and CDR2 are ENHRY and SYGVKD. The DNA for the CDR3 is TGTGCCACCACCACAGGGGATAGCAATCAGCCCCAGCATTTT. This gives the protein CATTTGDSNQPQHF.

The table lists this clonotype with many counts. The gene calls are TRBV6-5 and TRBJ2-7; D is undetermined. Germline V gene sequence: CDR1 MNHEY, CDR2 SVGAGI. Trimming removed 3 bases from V and 0 bases from J, with 6 bases in between. The CDR3 is 13 amino acids. The CDR3: CASSYGPSYEQYF. The DNA of the CDR3 is TGTGCCAGCAGTTATGGCCCCTCCTACGAGCAGTACTTC.

The chain is built from TRBV7-2 and TRBJ2-3; the D gene is possibly TRBD2 (7 bases). With 5 bases removed from V and 7 bases from J, the gap between germline ends came to 16 bases. Germline loops: CDR1 SGHTA, CDR2 FQGNSA. CDR3 length: 14 amino acids. The CDR3: CASSPRGAGNTQYF. In DNA, the CDR3 is TGTGCCAGCAGCCCACGGGGGGCGGGAAATACGCAGTATTTT.

The sample holds a few counts of this clonotype. J is TRBJ2-7 and V is TRBV12-3 or TRBV12-4; 13 nucleotides match TRBD2. Trimming at V came to 5 bases and at J to 4 bases, leaving 5 bases not matched to a gene. This CDR3 is built from 15 residues. The CDR3 loop is CASSARTSGSYEQYF. CDR3 DNA sequence: TGTGCCAGCAGTGCCCGGACTAGCGGGAGTTACGAGCAGTACTTC.

This clonotype was observed once. V gene TRBV20-1 combines with J gene TRBJ2-3, with D possibly matching TRBD2 (5 bases). V was shortened by 8 bases and J by 0 bases, with 12 bases between the two germline ends. Looked up from germline, CDR1 is DFQATT and CDR2 is SNEGSKA (reference sequence). The CDR3 runs to 13 residues. CDR3 loop: CSPTRTSTDTQYF. The CDR3 bases are TGCAGTCCAACTAGGACTAGCACAGATACGCAGTATTTT.

The chain has TRBV11-3 and TRBJ2-1, with TRBD2 matching over 8 bases. Germline V lookup: CDR1 SGHNT, CDR2 YENEEA. The length of the CDR3 is 14 residues. The trim removed 5 bases at V and 8 bases at J, leaving 8 bases unmatched. The CDR3 loop is CASSAGSGSYEQFF. In nucleotides, the CDR3 is TGTGCCAGCAGCGCAGGGAGCGGGAGTTATGAGCAGTTCTTC.

CDR3 sequence: CASSVDLRNEQFF. The CDR3 coding sequence is TGTGCCAGCAGCGTAGACCTGCGCAATGAGCAGTTCTTC. The chain uses TRBV9 and TRBJ2-1; D is ambiguous. This CDR3 is built from 13 residues. Germline V gene sequence: CDR1 SGDLS, CDR2 YYNGEE. With 0 bases removed from V and 6 bases from J, the gap between germline ends came to 7 bases.

This clonotype has only a few counts. The V gene is TRBV24-1, the J gene TRBJ2-3; TRBD2 aligns across 11 bases. The junction had 8 bases not matched to a gene; V was cut back by 4 bases and J by 6 bases. CDR1 and CDR2 (germline): KGHDR, SFDVKD. The CDR3 is 16 residues long. CDR3 sequence: CATSDSELAGADTQYF. CDR3 DNA sequence: TGTGCCACCAGTGACTCTGAACTAGCGGGAGCCGATACGCAGTATTTT.

This chain links TRBV6-2 or TRBV6-3 with TRBJ2-7; TRBD2 matches 13 bases. J gave up 3 bases and V 6 bases, and 5 bases lay outside the gene matches. CDR1 MNHEY and CDR2 SVGEGT come from the germline V gene. There are 15 residues in the CDR3. CDR3 sequence reads: CASSRRTSGSYEQYF. CDR3 DNA sequence: TGTGCCAGCAGCCGAAGGACTAGCGGGAGCTACGAGCAGTACTTC.

This clonotype was recorded at least ten times. V is TRBV4-3 and J is TRBJ2-1; TRBD2 is a possible D gene (6 bases). Trimming left V 0 bases short and J 4 bases short, with 10 bases between. CDR3 length equals 15 residues. In germline, CDR1 is LGHNA, CDR2 YSLEER. The DNA of the CDR3 is TGCGCCAGCAGCCAAGAGTCGGGGACTTACAATGAGCAGTTCTTC. Residues: CASSQESGTYNEQFF.

The J gene is TRBJ2-5, the V gene TRBV12-5, with unresolved D. Germline CDR1 LGHNT, CDR2 FRNRAP. The V and J ends lost 2 bases and 5 bases respectively, with 18 bases between them. The CDR3 totals 16 residues. The CDR3 nucleotides read TGTGCTAGTGGTTTGTACGTTGCCCCCAAGGCGGAGACCCAGTACTTC. This codes for CASGLYVAPKAETQYF.

The V and J genes are TRBV12-3 or TRBV12-4 and TRBJ1-2; 7 bases are shared with TRBD1. V lost 6 bases, J lost 8 bases, and 9 bases stayed unmatched. The CDR3 contains 13 residues. CDR3 DNA sequence: TGTGCCAGCAGCCCGGGGACAGTTAGCGGCTACACCTTC. Translation gives CASSPGTVSGYTF.

The chain combines TRBV2 with TRBJ2-1; 10 bases align to TRBD2. V was pared by 9 bases and J by 6 bases, with 11 bases of the junction left unmatched. Germline V lookup: CDR1 SNHLY, CDR2 FYNNEI. The CDR3 spans 15 residues. In nucleotides, the CDR3 is TGTGCCAGTACGTTTACGGGACTAGCGCTCAATGAGCAGTTCTTC. Protein: CASTFTGLALNEQFF.

The gene calls are TRBV6-5 and TRBJ2-7, with 14 positions matching TRBD2. Trimming removed 6 bases from V and 0 bases from J; junction bases left unmatched: 7. Germline V CDR1 and CDR2: MNHEY, SVGAGI. The CDR3 runs to 17 residues. CDR3 DNA: TGTGCCAGCAGCCAGACTAGCGGGGGGGCTAACTCCTACGAGCAGTACTTC. Its protein product is CASSQTSGGANSYEQYF.

The chain carries TRBV7-9 and TRBJ1-1, with D uncertain. This CDR3 spans 14 amino acids. Germline assignment: CDR1 SEHNR and CDR2 FQNEAQ (reference sequence). Deletions cut 3 bases from V and 0 bases from J, with 8 bases between. The CDR3 bases are TGTGCCAGCAGCTTTGGGTCAGTGAACACTGAAGCTTTCTTT. Protein product: CASSFGSVNTEAFF.

This clonotype was counted a few times. V and J are TRBV28 and TRBJ1-1; no clear D. CDR3 length equals 20 residues. CDR1 is MDHEN and CDR2 is SYDVKM in the germline V gene. The ends were cut back, 0 bases at V and 4 bases at J, with 27 bases in the middle. This CDR3 is CASSLWGPTRPRNSGTEAFF. CDR3 nucleotide sequence: TGTGCCAGCAGTTTATGGGGCCCCACCAGGCCCAGGAATTCTGGCACTGAAGCTTTCTTT.

This sequence joins TRBV6-2 or TRBV6-3 and TRBJ2-7, with D perhaps TRBD2 (6 bases). Trimming left V 6 bases short and J 2 bases short, with 14 bases between. The CDR3 is 14 amino acids. Germline loops: CDR1 MNHEY, CDR2 SVGEGT. The CDR3 coding sequence is TGTGCCAGCAGCACCGAGGGACTTCCCTACGAGCAGTACTTC. Its protein is CASSTEGLPYEQYF.

The V gene is TRBV27, the J gene TRBJ1-1; 9 nucleotides align to TRBD1. This CDR3 comprises 14 residues. Germline V lookup: CDR1 MNHEY, CDR2 SMNVEV (reference sequence). Trimming removed 10 bases from V and 5 bases from J; junction bases left unmatched: 11. The CDR3 loop is CATRQGVAGTEAFF. The CDR3 DNA reads TGTGCCACTAGACAGGGGGTCGCGGGAACTGAAGCTTTCTTT.

The chain employs TRBV5-4 and TRBJ1-4, with D unclear. With 6 bases removed from V and 4 bases from J, the gap between germline ends came to 10 bases. CDR3 length: 13 amino acids. The germline V gene encodes CDR1 SGHNT and CDR2 YYREEE (reference sequence). The CDR3 coding sequence is TGTGCCAGCAAACCACCGGGTAATGAAAAACTGTTTTTT. It translates to CASKPPGNEKLFF.

This clonotype was counted many times. The chain employs TRBV7-8 and TRBJ2-1; D tentatively fits TRBD1 or TRBD2 (7 bases each). This CDR3 is 17 amino acids long. Germline CDR1 SGHVS, CDR2 FQNEAQ. V lost 3 bases to trimming and J lost 7 bases, with 22 bases between them. CDR3 coding DNA: TGTGCCAGCAGCTTTTCAGCGGGACAGTCGCCGATTAATGAGCAGTTCTTC. Its protein product is CASSFSAGQSPINEQFF. The whole variable domain, filled in from reference TRBV7-8 and TRBJ2-1, reads GAGVSQSPRYKVAKRGQDVALRCDPISGHVSLFWYQQALGQGPEFLTYFQNEAQLDKSGLPSDRFFAERPEGSVSTLKIQRTQQEDSAVYLCASSFSAGQSPINEQFFGPGTRLTVL.

The gene calls are TRBV2 and TRBJ1-6, with TRBD1 identical over 8 bases. Losses at the gene ends were 6 bases for V and 3 bases for J; bases not matched to a gene: 4. This CDR3 is 15 amino acids long. The germline V gene encodes CDR1 SNHLY and CDR2 FYNNEI. CDR3 sequence reads: CASRDRDLYNSPLHF. CDR3 DNA sequence: TGTGCCAGCAGGGACAGGGACCTCTATAATTCACCCCTCCACTTT. The variable domain in full, with the rest retrieved from reference TRBV2 and TRBJ1-6, is EPEVTQTPSHQVTQMGQEVILRCVPISNHLYFYWYRQILGQKVEFLVSFYNNEISEKSEIFDDQFSVERPDGSNFTLKIRSTKLEDSAMYFCASRDRDLYNSPLHFGNGTRLTVT.